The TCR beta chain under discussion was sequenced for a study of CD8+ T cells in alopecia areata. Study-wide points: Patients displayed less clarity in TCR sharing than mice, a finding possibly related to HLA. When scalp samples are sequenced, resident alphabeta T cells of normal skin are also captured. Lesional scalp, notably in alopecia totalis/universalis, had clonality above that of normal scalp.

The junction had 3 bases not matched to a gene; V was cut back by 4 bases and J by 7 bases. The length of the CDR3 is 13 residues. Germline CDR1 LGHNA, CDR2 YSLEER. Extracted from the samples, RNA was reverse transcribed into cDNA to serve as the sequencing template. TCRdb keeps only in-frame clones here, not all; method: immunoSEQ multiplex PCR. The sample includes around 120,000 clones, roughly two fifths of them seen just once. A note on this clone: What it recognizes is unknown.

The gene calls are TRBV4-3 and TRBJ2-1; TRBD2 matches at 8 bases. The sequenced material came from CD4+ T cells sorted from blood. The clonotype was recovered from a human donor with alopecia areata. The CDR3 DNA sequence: TGCGCCAGCAGCCGGGGACTAGTGAATGAGCAGTTCTTC. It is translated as CASSRGLVNEQFF.